One sample yielded the 22 T cell receptor beta chains listed below, sequenced in a study of blood T cell repertoires in COVID-19. Profiled with immunoSEQ multiplex PCR; TCRdb holds only in-frame clones, not every one. This sample has around 250,000 clones, with 80% to 90% found just once. Sequencing was performed on PBMCs or T cells enriched from blood (not recorded which). Receptor source: a man in his fifties who had been exposed to COVID-19.

This clone appeared a single time. The chain is built from TRBV28 and TRBJ1-4; D might be TRBD1 (5 bases). Trimming took 4 bases from V and 6 from J, leaving 15 bases between them. CDR3 length: 15 amino acids. CDR1 and CDR2 (germline): MDHEN, SYDVKM. CDR3 DNA sequence: TGTGCCAGCAGTTATGCGGGGCGATTAGATGAAAAACTGTTTTTT. Its protein product is CASSYAGRLDEKLFF.

The chain has TRBV28 and TRBJ1-3; D ambiguous. The germline V gene encodes CDR1 MDHEN and CDR2 SYDVKM. The germline V and J ends were trimmed by 7 bases and 3 bases, with 16 bases remaining between them. This CDR3 is 15 amino acids long. The CDR3 protein is CASTVSEEYGNTIYF. CDR3 DNA sequence: TGTGCCAGCACCGTCTCAGAGGAGTATGGAAACACCATATATTTT.

The V and J genes are TRBV6-5 and TRBJ2-7, with TRBD1 as a possible D gene (6 bases). V dropped 6 bases and J dropped 2 bases, with 14 bases sitting between them. CDR1 MNHEY and CDR2 SVGAGI come from the germline V gene. The CDR3 consists of 14 residues. The CDR3 protein is CASSLTGPTYEQYF. CDR3 nucleotides: TGTGCCAGCAGCCTGACAGGACCCACCTACGAGCAGTACTTC.

This chain links TRBV7-8 with TRBJ1-6; D perhaps matches TRBD1 (6 bases). Trimming took 5 bases from V and 0 from J, leaving 14 bases between them. The CDR3 loop spans 17 amino acids. Germline CDR1 reads SGHVS; CDR2 reads FQNEAQ. This chain's CDR3 is CASSIDRMSSYNSPLHF. CDR3 coding DNA: TGTGCCAGCAGCATCGACAGGATGAGCTCCTATAATTCACCCCTCCACTTT.

The chain links TRBV4-1 to TRBJ2-3; weak D call: TRBD2 (6 bases). CDR3 size: 13 residues. From germline, CDR1 is MGHRA and CDR2 YSYEKL. Trimming shortened V by 0 bases and J by 7 bases, and 8 bases separated the two germline ends. The chain's CDR3 is CASSQDRGNTQYF. The DNA for the CDR3 is TGCGCCAGCAGCCAAGATCGGGGGAATACGCAGTATTTT.

The chain joins TRBV7-9 to TRBJ2-1; maybe TRBD2 (6 bases). Germline-derived CDR1 and CDR2 are SEHNR and FQNEAQ (reference sequence). Trimming pared 0 bases from V and 0 bases from J, leaving 9 bases between. The CDR3 sequence is 16 residues long. The CDR3 bases are TGTGCCAGCAGCTTAGCCGGAGGGCCCTCCTACAATGAGCAGTTCTTC. Protein: CASSLAGGPSYNEQFF.

V usage is TRBV5-4 and J usage is TRBJ1-6, with TRBD1 identical over 8 bases. With 0 bases clipped from V and 10 bases from J, the junction kept 9 bases outside the gene matches. Germline loops: CDR1 SGHNT, CDR2 YYREEE (reference sequence). The CDR3 is 16 amino acids. The CDR3 bases are TGTGCCAGCAGCTTGGGGACAGGGCTAGGAGAATCACCCCTCCACTTT. Translation gives CASSLGTGLGESPLHF.

The chain uses TRBV19 and TRBJ1-1, with 8 positions matching TRBD1. The CDR3 length is 15 residues. The V segment lost 10 bases and the J segment 0 bases; nucleotides outside the gene matches: 10. Germline CDR1 and CDR2: LNHDA and SQIVND (reference sequence). The CDR3 nucleotides are TGTGCCACCGACGGACAGGGTGGGCTGAACACTGAAGCTTTCTTT. It specifies CATDGQGGLNTEAFF.

This clone occurred a few times. The chain recombines TRBV18 with TRBJ2-7; weak D call: TRBD1 (5 bases). The CDR3 has 16 residues. Trimming pared 3 bases from V and 7 bases from J, leaving 22 bases between. Germline assignment: CDR1 KGHSH and CDR2 LQKENI. CDR3 sequence: CASSPYTGHGAREQYF. DNA of the CDR3: TGTGCCAGCTCACCCTACACGGGTCATGGGGCGCGGGAGCAGTACTTC.

This rearrangement joins TRBV7-2 to TRBJ2-3; 9 nucleotides line up with TRBD1. Unmatched junction bases numbered 5, after V lost 4 bases and J lost 0 bases. The length of the CDR3 is 16 residues. Germline V CDR1 and CDR2: SGHTA, FQGNSA. CDR3 DNA sequence: TGTGCCAGCAGCTCCGGGACAGGGAAAAGCACAGATACGCAGTATTTT. It translates to CASSSGTGKSTDTQYF.

The chain employs TRBV10-3 and TRBJ2-1; 7 bases match TRBD1. The CDR3 totals 15 residues. J gave up 9 bases and V 3 bases, and 11 bases lay outside the gene matches. Germline values: CDR1 ENHRY, CDR2 SYGVKD. CDR3 nucleotides: TGTGCCATCAGTGATAGTGTCCCCGACAGGGCTGAGCAGTTCTTC. It yields the protein CAISDSVPDRAEQFF.

This sequence joins TRBV13 and TRBJ2-3; 8 bases are shared with TRBD1. CDR1 is PRHDT, CDR2 FYEKMQ, per germline (reference sequence). The CDR3 extends over 18 amino acids. The J segment lost 2 bases and the V segment lost 7 bases, leaving 17 bases of the junction unmatched. The CDR3 DNA follows: TGTGCCAGCACCCAAGCATTCGATAGGGACAGGTACACAGATACGCAGTATTTT. Residues: CASTQAFDRDRYTDTQYF.

V and J are TRBV7-8 and TRBJ2-7, with D unresolved. CDR3 length: 16 residues. The germline CDR1 and CDR2 sequences are SGHVS and FQNEAQ. Trimming left V 5 bases short and J 2 bases short, with 19 bases between. This CDR3 is CASSLSAPTVPYEQYV. The CDR3 DNA sequence: TGTGCCAGCAGCCTTTCTGCCCCGACTGTCCCCTACGAGCAGTACGTC.

The rearrangement uses TRBV28 and TRBJ2-7; maybe TRBD1 (5 bases). V lost 3 bases and J lost 1, with 10 bases in between. The CDR3 contains 14 residues. Germline assignment: CDR1 MDHEN and CDR2 SYDVKM. CDR3 in amino acids: CASSFSQDSYEQYF. The CDR3 DNA reads TGTGCCAGCAGTTTCTCACAGGATTCCTACGAGCAGTACTTC.

The V and J genes are TRBV10-3 and TRBJ2-1; D is unclear. Germline-derived CDR1 and CDR2 are ENHRY and SYGVKD. The CDR3 is made up of 15 amino acids. The V gene lost 0 bases and the J gene lost 6 bases, with 12 bases spanning the gap. The CDR3 spells CAISESSTSPNEQFF. For the CDR3, the DNA is TGTGCCATCAGTGAGTCAAGTACGAGCCCCAATGAGCAGTTCTTC.

The V and J genes are TRBV4-1 and TRBJ2-2, with 11 bases fitting TRBD1. Germline-derived CDR1 and CDR2 are MGHRA and YSYEKL. CDR3 length: 14 residues. V lost 7 bases to trimming and J lost 6 bases; unmatched junction nucleotides: 4. The CDR3 sequence is CASKGQGAPGELFF. The CDR3 DNA reads as TGCGCCAGCAAAGGACAGGGGGCGCCCGGGGAGCTGTTTTTT.

This chain joins TRBV2 and TRBJ1-2; D gene unclear. V shed 6 bases and J shed 3 bases, with 8 bases lying between them. There are 12 residues in the CDR3. CDR1 and CDR2 from the germline V gene are SNHLY and FYNNEI. The CDR3 DNA sequence: TGTGCCAGCAGGAGGGTCGACTATGGCTACACCTTC. The encoded protein is CASRRVDYGYTF.

The chain employs TRBV6-5 and TRBJ1-4; 8 positions agree with TRBD1. Germline values: CDR1 MNHEY, CDR2 SVGAGI. There are 14 residues in the CDR3. Unmatched junction bases numbered 9, after V lost 8 bases and J lost 7 bases. This CDR3 reads CASEEGTGPEKLFF. The CDR3 bases are TGTGCCAGCGAAGAAGGGACAGGCCCTGAAAAACTGTTTTTT.

This chain links TRBV9 with TRBJ1-3; 7 nucleotides match TRBD1. Germline V lookup: CDR1 SGDLS, CDR2 YYNGEE. After removal of 3 bases from V and 3 bases from J, the junction contained 9 bases not matched to a gene. The CDR3 consists of 16 residues. CDR3 loop: CASSATPTGVGNTIYF. The DNA of the CDR3 is TGTGCCAGCAGCGCCACACCCACAGGGGTTGGAAACACCATATATTTT.

V and J are TRBV30 and TRBJ2-3; 10 bases are a match to TRBD1. Germline CDR1 reads GTSNPN; CDR2 reads SVGIG (reference sequence). CDR3 size: 13 residues. The V gene end was trimmed by 6 bases and the J gene end by 3 bases; junction bases not matched to a gene: 3. The CDR3, as DNA: TGTGCCTGTGACAGGGGGCGTACAGATACGCAGTATTTT. Its translation is CACDRGRTDTQYF.

The chain couples TRBV11-2 to TRBJ2-1; D remains ambiguous. Germline lookup yields CDR1 SGHAT and CDR2 FQNNGV. The CDR3 runs to 14 residues. The V end lost 4 bases, the J end lost 7 bases, and 14 bases lay between the germline ends. CDR3 region: CASSSTIPLNEQFF. The DNA for the CDR3 is TGTGCCAGCAGCTCCACAATCCCCCTTAATGAGCAGTTCTTC.

The genes are TRBV7-9 and TRBJ2-2, with TRBD1 matching 8 bases. The CDR3 consists of 15 residues. In germline, CDR1 is SEHNR, CDR2 FQNEAQ (reference sequence). The J segment lost 6 bases and the V segment lost 6 bases, leaving 9 bases of the junction unmatched. The CDR3 nucleotides are TGTGCCAGCAGTGGACAGGGTACTAAGGCCGGGGAGCTGTTTTTT. Encoded protein: CASSGQGTKAGELFF.